A single sample gave rise to the 17 T cell receptor beta chains below, sequenced in a study of Ad26.COV2.S vaccination and SARS-CoV-2 variants. Specified treatment: about 20 received Ad26.COV2.S at low or high dose, single or two shots; about 5 received placebo; per-sample allocation not given. Day 63 after the first injection of vaccine or placebo was the sampling time. Repertoires were generated with immunoSEQ multiplex PCR, while TCRdb's copy carries only in-frame clones and drops some. Here the sample spans roughly 500,000 clones, 75% to 90% being singletons. Material: peripheral blood, obtained in a trial of Ad26.COV2.S vaccine versus placebo. The receptor set was obtained from a person aged 18 to 65 who received the Ad26.COV2.S COVID-19 vaccine or a placebo.

The gene calls are TRBV6-5 and TRBJ2-3; 9 bases are shared with TRBD2. The CDR3 is made up of 15 amino acids. From germline, CDR1 is MNHEY and CDR2 SVGAGI. J lost 6 bases, V lost 7 bases, and 11 bases had no gene match. The CDR3, as DNA: TGTGCCAGCACCAAGCGGGGGGCCCAATTCGATACGCAGTATTTT. Protein sequence: CASTKRGAQFDTQYF.

There are a few counts of this clone. The CDR3 region is CASSPDFSSGGGYTF. In nucleotides, the CDR3 is TGTGCCAGCAGCCCGGATTTCTCGTCGGGGGGTGGCTACACCTTC. The genes are TRBV4-2 and TRBJ1-2; a possible D gene is TRBD1 (5 bases). The CDR3 has 15 amino acids. Germline V gives CDR1 LGHNA, CDR2 YNFKEQ. V shed 4 bases and J shed 7 bases, with 19 bases lying between them.

The V and J genes are TRBV7-8 and TRBJ2-7; the D gene is possibly TRBD1 (6 bases). Germline-derived CDR1 and CDR2 are SGHVS and FQNEAQ. V was shortened by 6 bases and J by 3 bases, with 18 bases between the two germline ends. The CDR3 runs 15 residues. CDR3 in DNA: TGTGCCAGCAGTTATCGTCCGGGACAAGGCTACGAGCAGTACTTC. Protein sequence: CASSYRPGQGYEQYF.

This chain joins TRBV12-5 and TRBJ2-1; D may be TRBD1 (5 bases). There are 16 residues in the CDR3. V was cut by 4 bases and J by 5 bases, with 18 bases left in between. Germline CDR1 and CDR2: LGHNT and FRNRAP. The CDR3 nucleotides are TGTGCTAGTGGTTCCGCAAGGGGTAGGATGGACAATGAGCAGTTCTTC. This encodes CASGSARGRMDNEQFF.

The chain couples TRBV4-1 to TRBJ1-1; 9 nucleotides line up with TRBD1. V gave up 5 bases and J gave up 3 bases; unmatched junction bases: 16. CDR1 and CDR2 from the germline V gene are MGHRA and YSYEKL. The CDR3 has 18 amino acids. CDR3 in amino acids: CASSKTLTGGGMDTEAFF. The CDR3, as DNA: TGCGCCAGCAGCAAAACGCTAACAGGGGGCGGGATGGACACTGAAGCTTTCTTT.

J is TRBJ1-1 and V is TRBV10-3; D unclear. V dropped 3 bases and J dropped 1 base, with 6 bases sitting between them. Germline CDR1 ENHRY, CDR2 SYGVKD. This CDR3 contains 13 residues. The CDR3 region has the DNA TGTGCCATCAGTGATATTGAGAACACTGAAGCTTTCTTT. Amino acid sequence: CAISDIENTEAFF.

The J gene is TRBJ2-7, the V gene TRBV11-3, with D hard to call. Trimming stripped 1 base from V and 7 bases from J, with 11 bases between. The CDR3 is 13 residues long. The germline CDR1 and CDR2 sequences are SGHNT and YENEEA. CDR3 residues: CASSLATMREQYV. The DNA of the CDR3 is TGTGCCAGCAGCTTAGCAACTATGAGGGAGCAGTACGTC.

The chain links TRBV5-1 to TRBJ2-5; D possibly corresponds to TRBD2 (5 bases). The CDR3 covers 14 residues. Germline CDR1 is SGHRS and CDR2 is YFSETQ. V was shortened by 2 bases and J by 4 bases, with 12 bases between the two germline ends. CDR3 nucleotides: TGCGCCAGCAGCTTATGGTCTGAGGGAGAGACCCAGTACTTC. This codes for CASSLWSEGETQYF. The complete variable domain, with remaining parts taken from reference TRBV5-1 and TRBJ2-5, reads KAGVTQTPRYLIKTRGQQVTLSCSPISGHRSVSWYQQTPGQGLQFLFEYFSETQRNKGNFPGRFSGRQFSNSRSEMNVSTLELGDSALYLCASSLWSEGETQYFGPGTRLLVL.

CDR3 sequence reads: CASSLTSGRGGTQYF. In DNA, the CDR3 is TGTGCCAGCAGCCTCACTAGCGGGAGGGGGGGTACGCAGTATTTT. The chain carries TRBV27 and TRBJ2-3; 13 bases agree with TRBD2. The germline gives CDR1 MNHEY, CDR2 SMNVEV (reference sequence). The CDR3 totals 15 residues. V shed 6 bases, J shed 8 bases, and the junction held 8 bases outside the gene matches.

The chain carries TRBV3-1 (or the pseudogene TRBV3-2) and TRBJ2-3, with D uncertain. V lost 2 bases and J lost 2, with 8 bases in between. The CDR3 is made up of 14 amino acids. Germline assignment: CDR1 LGHDT and CDR2 YNNKEL (reference sequence). The CDR3 region is CASSQMSPTDTQYF. The CDR3 region has the DNA TGTGCCAGCAGCCAAATGTCTCCCACAGATACGCAGTATTTT.

This clone was detected once. V gene TRBV21-1 combines with J gene TRBJ2-1; TRBD1 is the table's D call, not checked against the DNA. TRBV21-1 is designated a pseudogene. CDR3 length: 15 amino acids. The CDR3 loop is CASSIPSQGEDEQFF. CDR3 DNA sequence: TGTGCCAGCAGCATACCCTCACAGGGGGAAGATGAGCAGTTCTTC.

This rearrangement joins TRBV5-6 to TRBJ1-5; no clear D gene. CDR3 size: 14 residues. With 1 base removed from V and 0 bases from J, the gap between germline ends came to 5 bases. From germline, CDR1 is SGHDT and CDR2 YYEEEE. The CDR3 coding sequence is TGTGCCAGCAGCTTGCACGATAGCAATCAGCCCCAGCATTTT. It translates to CASSLHDSNQPQHF.

V and J are TRBV4-3 and TRBJ1-6, with D unresolved. V lost 0 bases to trimming and J lost 7 bases, with 7 bases between them. Germline CDR1 is LGHNA and CDR2 is YSLEER. The CDR3 contains 14 residues. CDR3 sequence (DNA): TGCGCCAGCAGCCAAGATCTTCCGAATTCACCCCTCCACTTT. Encoded protein: CASSQDLPNSPLHF.

The chain links TRBV5-8 to TRBJ1-3; the match to TRBD1 covers 10 bases. This CDR3 is 15 amino acids long. The germline gives CDR1 SGHTS, CDR2 YDEGEE. Losses at the gene ends were 2 bases for V and 3 bases for J; bases not matched to a gene: 2. CDR3 nucleotides: TGTGCCAGCAGCTTTTGGACAGGGGGTGGAAACACCATATATTTT. Translating gives CASSFWTGGGNTIYF.

The rearrangement links TRBV5-8 to TRBJ2-2; D remains ambiguous. V lost 2 bases and J lost 4, with 9 bases in between. The CDR3 loop spans 14 amino acids. The germline V gene encodes CDR1 SGHTS and CDR2 YDEGEE. The CDR3 sequence is CASSLGRFTGELFF. As DNA, the CDR3 is TGTGCCAGCAGCTTAGGACGGTTCACCGGGGAGCTGTTTTTT.

V usage is TRBV5-1 and J usage is TRBJ1-1; D possibly corresponds to TRBD1 (5 bases). Trimming removed 6 bases at V and 4 bases at J, with 16 bases between. The CDR3 length is 14 residues. CDR1 is SGHRS, CDR2 YFSETQ, per germline. CDR3: CASKVRADGTEAFF. CDR3 DNA sequence: TGCGCCAGCAAAGTCAGGGCAGACGGCACTGAAGCTTTCTTT.

This chain joins TRBV5-1 and TRBJ2-1, with 9 bases identical to TRBD1. The J segment lost 7 bases and the V segment lost 4 bases, leaving 3 bases of the junction unmatched. The CDR3 length is 13 residues. CDR1 is SGHRS, CDR2 YFSETQ, per germline. CDR3 loop: CASSMDRGNEQFF. Here the CDR3 DNA reads TGCGCCAGCAGCATGGACAGGGGAAATGAGCAGTTCTTC.